This TCR beta chain originates from a study of blood T cell repertoires in COVID-19. Across the whole study: The United States, Italy and Spain provided the acute and convalescent COVID-19 samples. T cells, B-cell-depleted T cells, or PBMCs provided the cDNA or gDNA that served as material.

Original processing methods: Scientists estimated how many nucleated cells there were by amplifying reference gene primers. This table comes from immunoSEQ multiplex PCR, and its TCRdb copy is limited to in-frame clones, with some not included. The D gene and trimming were derived from the DNA, and the V and J assignments and clone size from that table. The sample lists 290,000 or so clones, roughly 92% occurring once. The V end lost 3 bases, the J end lost 4 bases, and 13 bases lay between the germline ends. This CDR3 has 15 residues. The germline V gene has CDR1 SNHLY and CDR2 FYNNEI. The clonotype comes from a woman in her thirties with COVID-19, enrolled during active disease. The chain combines TRBV2 with TRBJ2-1; D possibly corresponds to TRBD2 (6 bases). The sample comprised peripheral blood. CDR3 loop: CASSDLSGPYNEQFF. The CDR3 coding sequence is TGTGCCAGCAGTGATTTAAGCGGGCCTTACAATGAGCAGTTCTTC.